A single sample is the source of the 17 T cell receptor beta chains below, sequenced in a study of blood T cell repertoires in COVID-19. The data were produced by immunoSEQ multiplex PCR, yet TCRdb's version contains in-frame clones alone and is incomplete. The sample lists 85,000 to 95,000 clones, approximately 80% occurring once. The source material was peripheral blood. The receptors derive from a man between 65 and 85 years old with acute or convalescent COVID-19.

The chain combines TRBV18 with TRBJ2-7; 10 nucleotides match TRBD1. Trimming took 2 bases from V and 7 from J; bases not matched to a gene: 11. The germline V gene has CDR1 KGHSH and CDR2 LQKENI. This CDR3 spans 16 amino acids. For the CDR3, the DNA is TGTGCCAGCTCACCAACGCCCGGGACAGGGGACGGAGAGCAGTACTTC. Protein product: CASSPTPGTGDGEQYF.

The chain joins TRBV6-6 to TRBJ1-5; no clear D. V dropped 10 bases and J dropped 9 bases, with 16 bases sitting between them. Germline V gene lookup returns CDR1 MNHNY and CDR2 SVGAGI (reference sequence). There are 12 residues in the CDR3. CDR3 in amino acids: CAIGLYHPPQHF. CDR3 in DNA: TGTGCCATCGGACTTTATCATCCGCCCCAGCATTTT.

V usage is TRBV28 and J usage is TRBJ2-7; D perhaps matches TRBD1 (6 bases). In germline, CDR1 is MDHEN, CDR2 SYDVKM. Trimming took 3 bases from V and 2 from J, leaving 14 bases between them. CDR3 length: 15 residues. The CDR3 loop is CASSFRNRAPYEQYF. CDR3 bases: TGTGCCAGCAGTTTCCGAAACAGGGCACCCTACGAGCAGTACTTC. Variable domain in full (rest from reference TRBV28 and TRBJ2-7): DVKVTQSSRYLVKRTGEKVFLECVQDMDHENMFWYRQDPGLGLRLIYFSYDVKMKEKGDIPEGYSVSREKKERFSLILESASTNQTSMYLCASSFRNRAPYEQYFGPGTRLTVT.

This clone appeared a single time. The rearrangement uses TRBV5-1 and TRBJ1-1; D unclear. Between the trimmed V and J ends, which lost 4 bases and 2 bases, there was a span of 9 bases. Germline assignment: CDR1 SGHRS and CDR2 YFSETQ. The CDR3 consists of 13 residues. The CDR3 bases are TGCGCCAGCAGCGCTGCTAGAAACACTGAAGCTTTCTTT. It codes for CASSAARNTEAFF.

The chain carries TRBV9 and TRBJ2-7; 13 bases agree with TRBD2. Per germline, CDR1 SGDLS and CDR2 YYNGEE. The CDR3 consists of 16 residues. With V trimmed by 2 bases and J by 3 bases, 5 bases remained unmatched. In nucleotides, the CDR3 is TGTGCCAGCAGCGTCCCGACTAGCGGGGGGTTCTACGAGCAGTACGTC. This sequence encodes CASSVPTSGGFYEQYV.

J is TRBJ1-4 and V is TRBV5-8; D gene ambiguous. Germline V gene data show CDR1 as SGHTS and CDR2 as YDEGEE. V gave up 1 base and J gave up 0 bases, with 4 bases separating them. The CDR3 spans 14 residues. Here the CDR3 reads CASSLPATNEKLFF. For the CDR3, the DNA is TGTGCCAGCAGCTTGCCTGCAACTAATGAAAAACTGTTTTTT.

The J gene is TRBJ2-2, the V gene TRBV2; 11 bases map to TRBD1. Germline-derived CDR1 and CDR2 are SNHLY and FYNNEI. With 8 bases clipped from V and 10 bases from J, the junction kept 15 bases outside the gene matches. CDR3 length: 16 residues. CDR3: CASGGGGQGGTMELFF. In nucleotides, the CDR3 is TGTGCCAGCGGAGGAGGGGGACAGGGGGGTACGATGGAGCTGTTTTTT.

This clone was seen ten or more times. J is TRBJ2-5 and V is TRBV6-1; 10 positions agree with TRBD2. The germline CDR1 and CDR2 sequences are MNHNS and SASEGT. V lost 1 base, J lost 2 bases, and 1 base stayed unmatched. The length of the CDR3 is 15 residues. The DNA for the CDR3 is TGTGCCAGCAGTGAAGAAGCGGGAGGGCAAGAGACCCAGTACTTC. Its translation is CASSEEAGGQETQYF.

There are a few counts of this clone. In nucleotides, the CDR3 is TGTGCCAGCAGCTTGGGGATCGGACAGGGGGCCTCGAATGAGCAGTTCTTC. Translation gives CASSLGIGQGASNEQFF. This chain joins TRBV5-4 and TRBJ2-1; 11 bases map to TRBD1. Germline CDR1 is SGHNT and CDR2 is YYREEE (reference sequence). The junction had 9 bases not matched to a gene; V was cut back by 0 bases and J by 7 bases. This CDR3 has 17 residues.

The chain's CDR3 is CATSGGGAADTQYF. The CDR3 DNA follows: TGTGCCACCAGTGGAGGGGGCGCGGCAGATACGCAGTATTTT. The chain is built from TRBV24-1 and TRBJ2-3, with 7 bases that match TRBD1. The CDR3 has 14 amino acids. J gave up 4 bases and V 5 bases, and 5 bases lay outside the gene matches. The V gene's germline CDR1 is KGHDR and CDR2 SFDVKD.

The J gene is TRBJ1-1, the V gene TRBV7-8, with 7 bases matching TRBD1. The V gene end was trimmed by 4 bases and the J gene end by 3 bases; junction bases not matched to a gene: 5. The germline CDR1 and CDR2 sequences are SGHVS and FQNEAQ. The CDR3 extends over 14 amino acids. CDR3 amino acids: CASSSDRVHTEAFF. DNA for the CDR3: TGTGCCAGCAGCTCCGACAGGGTCCACACTGAAGCTTTCTTT.

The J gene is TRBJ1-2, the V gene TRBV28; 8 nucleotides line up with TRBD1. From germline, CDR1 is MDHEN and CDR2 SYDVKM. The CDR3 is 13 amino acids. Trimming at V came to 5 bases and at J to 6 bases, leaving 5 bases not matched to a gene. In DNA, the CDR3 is TGTGCCAGCAGTCATACAGGGGGTCATGGCTACACCTTC. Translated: CASSHTGGHGYTF.

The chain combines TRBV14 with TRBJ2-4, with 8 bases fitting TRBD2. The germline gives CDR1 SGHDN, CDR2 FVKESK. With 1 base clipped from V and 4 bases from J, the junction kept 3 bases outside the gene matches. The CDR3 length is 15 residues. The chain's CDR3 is CASSQVASGKNIQYF. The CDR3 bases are TGTGCCAGCAGCCAAGTAGCTAGCGGGAAAAACATTCAGTACTTC.

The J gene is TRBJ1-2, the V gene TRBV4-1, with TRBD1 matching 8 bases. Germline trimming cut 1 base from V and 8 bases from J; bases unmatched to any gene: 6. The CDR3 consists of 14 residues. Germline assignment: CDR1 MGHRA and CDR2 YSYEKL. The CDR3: CASSQGTGPIGYTF. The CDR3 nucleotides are TGCGCCAGCAGCCAAGGGACAGGGCCAATCGGCTACACCTTC.

The CDR3 DNA follows: TGTGCCAGCAGTACACCTAGCGGCAAAGAGTACTTC. It encodes CASSTPSGKEYF. V and J are TRBV28 and TRBJ2-5; 7 nucleotides agree with TRBD2. CDR3 length: 12 amino acids. Germline V gene sequence: CDR1 MDHEN, CDR2 SYDVKM. Trimming at V came to 5 bases and at J to 12 bases, leaving 9 bases not matched to a gene. Supplemented by reference TRBV28 and TRBJ2-5, the full variable domain reads DVKVTQSSRYLVKRTGEKVFLECVQDMDHENMFWYRQDPGLGLRLIYFSYDVKMKEKGDIPEGYSVSREKKERFSLILESASTNQTSMYLCASSTPSGKEYFGPGTRLLVL.

The CDR3 region has the DNA TGTGCCAGCAGTTTCGCGGGCTACACCTTC. Amino acids: CASSFAGYTF. V usage is TRBV28 and J usage is TRBJ1-2; no clear D gene. V dropped 3 bases and J dropped 8 bases, with 4 bases sitting between them. The CDR3 covers 10 residues. The germline V gene has CDR1 MDHEN and CDR2 SYDVKM.

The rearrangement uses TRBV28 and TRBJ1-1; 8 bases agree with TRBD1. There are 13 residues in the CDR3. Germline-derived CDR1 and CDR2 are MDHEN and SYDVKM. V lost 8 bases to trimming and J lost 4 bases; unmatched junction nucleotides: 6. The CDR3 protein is CASQGAWGTEAFF. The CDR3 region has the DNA TGTGCCAGCCAGGGGGCCTGGGGCACTGAAGCTTTCTTT.